This T cell receptor beta chain derives from a study of blood T cells in healthy people across ages. About this clonotype: What it recognizes is unknown.

Findings and limits, study-wide: Diversity of TCR beta per million T cells declined in a roughly linear way with age.

Per the germline V gene, CDR1 is MNHEY and CDR2 is SVGEGT. V gave up 4 bases and J gave up 2 bases, with 12 bases separating them. The CDR3 covers 15 residues. Through a sample-barcoded 5' primer and a J-beta primer mix, a second PCR was run for about 6 to 11 cycles. A single record per CDR3 protein comes from TCRdb applying MiXCR to the 5' RACE reads. In the table there are just over 800,000 distinct CDR3 sequences, around 62% of which are singletons. This sequence originates from a man aged 25-45 years in good health. The sequencing sample was made of blood. The chain carries TRBV6-2 or TRBV6-3 and TRBJ1-5, with D uncertain. DNA for the CDR3: TGTGCCAGCAGTTCCGGCAGGCTCCGCAATCAGCCCCAGCATTTT. It encodes CASSSGRLRNQPQHF.